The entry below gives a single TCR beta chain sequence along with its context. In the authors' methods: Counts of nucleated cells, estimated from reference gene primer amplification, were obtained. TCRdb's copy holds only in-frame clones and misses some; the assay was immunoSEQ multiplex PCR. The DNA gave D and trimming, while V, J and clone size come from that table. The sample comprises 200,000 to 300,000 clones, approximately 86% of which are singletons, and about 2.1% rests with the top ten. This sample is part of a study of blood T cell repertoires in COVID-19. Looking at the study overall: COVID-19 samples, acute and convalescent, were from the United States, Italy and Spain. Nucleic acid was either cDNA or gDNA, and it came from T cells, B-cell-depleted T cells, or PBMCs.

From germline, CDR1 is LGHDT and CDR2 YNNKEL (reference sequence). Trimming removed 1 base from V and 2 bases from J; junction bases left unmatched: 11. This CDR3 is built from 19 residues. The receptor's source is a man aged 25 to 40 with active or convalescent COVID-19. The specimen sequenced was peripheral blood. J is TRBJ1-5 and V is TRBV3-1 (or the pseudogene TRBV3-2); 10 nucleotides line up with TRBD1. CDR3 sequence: CASSQVPDRGMVGNQPQHF. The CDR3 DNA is TGTGCCAGCAGCCAAGTTCCGGACAGGGGGATGGTGGGCAATCAGCCCCAGCATTTT.